One T cell receptor beta chain is described in this entry. Its antigen is not yet known. Base qualities were left out, and no much larger clone turns up one base away. To prepare the library, the immunoSEQ multiplex PCR assay was applied. For the multiplex PCR, a mixture combining 60 forward primers for TCR Vbeta segments and 13 reverse primers for TCR Jbeta segments was used. The CDR3 region of rearranged TCR beta genes was amplified from genomic DNA with a multiplex PCR assay. On the Illumina HiSeq System, the amplified TCR beta libraries were sequenced as 87-base-pair reads. In the authors' own workflow: A later analysis counted some 80 million unique TCR beta chains across the 640 or so repertoires, and about 10 million of these chains were shared by at least two donors. Raw reads were error-corrected and collapsed into unique sequences by a nearest-neighbor algorithm in which closely related sequences were merged to remove PCR and sequencing errors. V, D and J gene segments were assigned by aligning CDR3 sequences to IMGT reference sequences. For a sequence to be retained, a match of at least six nucleotides was required to both a V gene segment and a J gene segment. Rearrangements were called productive when the CDR3 lacked stop codons and stayed in frame with V and J; all others were non-productive. CDR3 was defined by IMGT convention, running from the second conserved V-encoded cysteine to the conserved J-encoded phenylalanine. Sequences without an unambiguous match to a single V gene segment were excluded from the earlier analysis of approximately 560 of the donors. In an earlier analysis of approximately 550 of the donors, V segments were called functional above 56.7% productive rearrangements and were called segregating when the between-donor standard deviation exceeded 5%. A statistical classification framework was built to diagnose cytomegalovirus status from the catalog of TCR beta chain sequences. In a later analysis, V and J genes were assigned by comparing TCR nucleotide sequences against IMGT/GENE-DB human TR gene sequences. In a later analysis, CDR3 sequences and most-parsimonious VDJ recombination scenarios were assigned using the TCRdist pipeline. In a later analysis, each TCR beta chain was defined by its CDR3 amino acid sequence together with its V-gene family, and reads lacking a unique V-gene family were excluded. As a way to deal with suspected cross-contamination and a sequencing artifact, a later analysis dropped over 550 nucleotide sequences that were highly shared and had low generation probability. A later analysis calculated a clonal expansion index for each public chain from normalized within-repertoire ranks of inferred template counts. Generation probabilities in a later analysis came from a VDJ recombination model fitted to out-of-frame rearrangements, and those results were checked against IGoR. In a later analysis, TCR-TCR, TCR-HLA and TCR-CMV co-occurrence was scored with hypergeometric tests, and a repertoire-size bias correction was applied to TCR pairs. A later analysis estimated false discovery rates by permuting HLA or CMV assignments 20 times. In a later analysis, co-occurring TCRs were grouped with DBSCAN, and TCRdist sequence similarity was added when clustering was performed within HLA-allele-positive subsets. Co-occurrence clustering excluded repertoires with fewer than 30,000 or more than 120,000 public chains, plus five with anomalous nucleotide sharing. TCRdb retrieved this table from immuneACCESS and kept in-frame rearrangements only. Not all clones are present; in checked studies, unresolved V genes account for under half, and no reason is known for the remainder. V and J calls and clone size are those listed in that table; D and trimming were worked out from the DNA. The sample includes about 120,000 clones, with about 80% observed a single time. 2.5% to 3% of the sample is in the top ten clones.

The cohort was made up of 500 to 800 healthy bone marrow donors. All cohort members were sampled while nominally healthy, although unrecorded immune exposures were likely present. The donor tested CMV seropositive and was one of the 289 seropositive cohort members. A peripheral blood sample was provided by each donor, and peripheral blood mononuclear cells were used for TCR beta sequencing. Genomic DNA extraction from the blood cell samples was performed with the Qiagen DNeasy Blood Extraction Kit. These data originate in a study of cytomegalovirus exposure and HLA in healthy donors (dated by TCRdb to about 2017). General notes on the study: In an earlier analysis of about 560 of the donors, 276 Gb of sequence data and 90 million to 130 million unique TCR beta sequences from 150 million to 200 million T cells were reported. About 280 gigabases of sequencing data and roughly 90 million unique TCR sequences were included in an early release covering about 620 HLA-typed donors. Of the 398 genotyped donors, more than 75% were placed in the genetic ancestry cluster associated with self-reported Caucasian donors. The study aimed to test whether cataloging public T cell receptors could reveal signatures of past pathogen exposure. Using immunosequencing, the study profiled T cell repertoires from around 670 subjects and related those repertoires to cytomegalovirus serostatus. A separate validation cohort of 100 to 150 different subjects was used in addition to the roughly 620-subject first cohort. To predict cytomegalovirus infection status, the study combined high-throughput TCR immunosequencing, statistical association of individual TCRs with disease status, and machine learning. A later analysis re-examined previously published TCR beta repertoires from more than 650 donors and added high-resolution HLA genotyping to investigate patterns of TCR occurrence. Rather than using new phenotypic data, the later analysis identified candidate immune exposures from TCR beta sequences and from how often those sequences occurred across donors. An earlier analysis of 587 of the donors used high-throughput TCR beta sequencing to judge whether each TCR beta V gene segment behaved as functional or pseudogenic. Donor age, sex, ethnicity and CMV serostatus were compiled alongside the repertoire data. A later genetic analysis took genome-wide SNP genotypes for about 55% of the roughly 700 donors and used that subset as a discovery cohort. All discovery cohort repertoires had been generated using a single sequencing platform. Both class I and class II loci were covered by HLA typing, at four-digit resolution. Typing coverage differed by locus: A, B, C, DRB1 and DQB1 were typed in roughly 620-640 donors, DQA1 in about 510, DPA1 in some 610, and DPB1 in 472. Several DR-DQ haplotypes were handled as single units for association and clustering because linkage in the cohort was strong. On average, around 240,000 unique TCR beta nucleotide sequences were sequenced per donor among some 420 genotyped donors of the cohort, with 15% to 20% of those sequences being non-productive. Findings and caveats that apply to the study as a whole: CMV serostatus was the only immune exposure information available for the cohort. In vitro tests confirmed that a few of the cytomegalovirus-associated TCR beta chains recognize cytomegalovirus antigens. Because HLA typing was unavailable for some donors at each locus, only the typed subset was used in association tests. The sequencing pipeline was judged likely to have produced a cluster of highly shared sequence variants as a technical artifact. In a later analysis, the rate of TCR association differed among HLA loci, with DRB1 alleles having the most associated TCRs and HLA-C alleles having the fewest. In a later analysis, around 17,000 TCR beta sequences were associated with specific HLA alleles at a false discovery rate of 0.05. Correlated functional status among segregating V segments might reflect linkage disequilibrium, but an unknown experimental factor could not be ruled out. A later analysis reported that several top co-occurrence clusters appeared linked to parvovirus B19, influenza, CMV and Epstein-Barr virus. In an earlier analysis of a few hundred of the donors, most TCR beta V segments were observed in productive rearrangements about 87% or about 30% of the time, broadly matching IMGT annotations. Compared with equally common non-associated chains, HLA-associated TCR beta chains in a later analysis were more clonally expanded and had lower generation probabilities. The study gave a list of roughly 150 TCR beta chains associated with cytomegalovirus. Presence/absence analyses assumed roughly uniform sequencing depth across donors, an assumption that may not hold. While some public TCRs were present in many individuals, most TCR sequences turned up only very rarely across donors. The classifier was reported to diagnose cytomegalovirus status with high specificity and sensitivity in both the original cohort and the validation cohort. An association between a missense DCLRE1C variant and V-gene and J-gene trimming of TCR beta chains was found in a later genetic analysis and replicated in an independent cohort. The cohort was sequenced for TCR beta chains only, and without alpha or paired-chain data the features that could be detected were limited. According to a later analysis, most CMV-associated TCR beta chains appeared to be HLA-restricted, and the HLA associations seemed to be driven largely by CMV exposure. Some IMGT-functional V segments, including TRBV6-2 and TRBV6-3, could not be distinguished by the 87-base-pair reads and were therefore excluded. The earlier analysis of approximately 560 of the donors excluded about 16 rarely observed V segments, including chromosome 9 orphons, because counts were too low. According to the authors, the approach could potentially be generalized to other disease states and immunological phenotypes. In a later genetic analysis, fewer N-insertions in productive TCRs were reported among donors in an Asian-associated ancestry cluster than the roughly 640-donor mean. A further reported finding was that TCR beta sequences accurately predicted the HLA-A and HLA-B alleles for most subjects in the first cohort. Assigning TCR associations to individual alleles was difficult when HLA alleles, especially DR and DQ, strongly co-occurred.

CDR1 and CDR2 are read off the germline V gene (reference sequence) as LNHDA and SQIVND. From the cysteine through the phenylalanine, the CDR3 covers 16 amino acids. The retained sequence is limited to the CDR3, 48 bases, with the frame set at the first base. At the junction V is shortened by 6 bases and J by 4 bases; bases outside the gene matches: 11. In this chain, TRBV19 is recombined with TRBJ1-2; the junction holds 10 bases that match TRBD1. Sequencing was carried out using PBMCs. This TCR was sampled from a woman in her sixties or seventies in good health and CMV-seropositive. The nucleotides are TGTGCCAGTAGACGACAGGGGGCCTACCTTACCTATGGCTACACCTTC. Translated, this gives CASRRQGAYLTYGYTF.